This is a list of T cell receptor beta chains from one sample in a study of technical replicates of blood from a handful of donors. The data were produced by immunoSEQ multiplex PCR, yet TCRdb's version contains in-frame clones alone and is incomplete. The sample includes under 95,000 clones, just under 95% of them seen just once. Material: T cells isolated from PBMCs. Receptor source: a human donor in good health. Both conserved end residues are part of each CDR3. The order of the fields is V gene, J gene, clone size, CDR3 protein. Expanded clones get a size class; other rows say once, few or many, or leave the size out.

V: TRBV15; J: TRBJ1-1; size: .; CDR3: CATSRREVSGLNTEAFF
V: TRBV28; J: TRBJ1-5; size: once; CDR3: CASTHRTLSNQPQHF
V: TRBV28; J: TRBJ2-7; size: .; CDR3: CASSPGQETYEQYF
V: TRBV6-1; J: TRBJ1-2; size: .; CDR3: CASSLDRVNYGYTF
V: TRBV19; J: TRBJ2-1; size: .; CDR3: CASSLAPPGAAPWGNEQFF
V: TRBV29-1; J: TRBJ1-1; size: .; CDR3: CSASGGTNTEAFF
V: TRBV5-4; J: TRBJ2-4; size: .; CDR3: CASTGTGENIQYF
V: TRBV7-8; J: TRBJ2-3; size: .; CDR3: CASSLRTRITDTQYF
V: TRBV6-1; J: TRBJ2-7; size: .; CDR3: CASSKGASSSYEQYF
V: TRBV27; J: TRBJ2-1; size: .; CDR3: CASSLSSYNEQFF
V: TRBV9; J: TRBJ2-2; size: .; CDR3: CASSVETGELTGELFF
V: TRBV9; J: TRBJ2-7; size: .; CDR3: CASSVDGLAGAEQYF
V: TRBV9; J: TRBJ2-1; size: .; CDR3: CASSVAGLDEQFF
V: TRBV6-6; J: TRBJ2-1; size: .; CDR3: CASSSLREPIGNEQFF
V: TRBV29-1; J: TRBJ2-3; size: once; CDR3: CSVWGGDSVTSGSTDTQYF
V: TRBV7-9; J: TRBJ2-1; size: .; CDR3: CASGHHENEQFF
V: TRBV5-5; J: TRBJ1-2; size: .; CDR3: CASSFQGNYGYTF
V: TRBV2; J: TRBJ1-1; size: .; CDR3: CASSGGRGKMNTEAFF
V: TRBV7-9; J: TRBJ2-1; size: .; CDR3: CATAPSGSYNEQFF
V: TRBV27; J: TRBJ1-1; size: .; CDR3: CASSLGSPTGLAFF
V: TRBV20-1; J: TRBJ2-3; size: .; CDR3: CSAGRVDTQYF
V: TRBV6-1; J: TRBJ1-2; size: .; CDR3: CASSERTVYGYTF
V: TRBV2; J: TRBJ2-7; size: few; CDR3: CASRDRGYYEQYF
V: TRBV5-6; J: TRBJ2-1; size: .; CDR3: CASSLSRAEQFF
V: TRBV30; J: TRBJ1-2; size: .; CDR3: CAWSVRVGYTF
V: TRBV5-1; J: TRBJ1-1; size: .; CDR3: CASSFRSENTEAFF
V: TRBV5-1; J: TRBJ1-1; size: .; CDR3: CASSLYLPDTEAFF
V: TRBV5-1; J: TRBJ2-3; size: .; CDR3: CASSNRGLDTQYF
V: TRBV5-1; J: TRBJ2-1; size: few; CDR3: CASSDLGPGLKNSYNEQFF
V: TRBV21-1; J: TRBJ1-1; size: .; CDR3: CASSKASGDTEAFF
V: TRBV7-9; J: TRBJ2-1; size: .; CDR3: CASSWGDRGWSEQFF
V: TRBV5-1; J: TRBJ1-1; size: .; CDR3: CAQRGGNGRTEAFF
V: TRBV5-6; J: TRBJ1-5; size: .; CDR3: CASSVGQGVGPQHF
V: TRBV5-1; J: TRBJ2-1; size: .; CDR3: CASSSPREGGYNEQFF
V: TRBV15; J: TRBJ2-1; size: .; CDR3: CATSEQVLGDNEQFF
V: TRBV30; J: TRBJ1-1; size: .; CDR3: CAWSTEGNTEAFF
V: TRBV13; J: TRBJ2-7; size: .; CDR3: CASSLGSGRTYEQYF
V: TRBV10-1; J: TRBJ1-2; size: once; CDR3: CASSGSFYGYTF
V: TRBV28; J: TRBJ1-4; size: .; CDR3: CASSLRQGNEKLFF
V: TRBV10-3; J: TRBJ1-3; size: .; CDR3: CAISEYAAGNYSGNTIYF
V: TRBV28; J: TRBJ2-7; size: .; CDR3: CASSSGTSGRIFVYYEQYF
V: TRBV6-1; J: TRBJ2-7; size: .; CDR3: CASSEAGGAGYEQYF
V: TRBV19; J: TRBJ1-5; size: .; CDR3: CASSIHTQGMKLQPQHF
V: TRBV5-1; J: TRBJ1-2; size: .; CDR3: CASSLTGYSYGYTF
V: TRBV2; J: TRBJ2-1; size: .; CDR3: CASSPQLGQEQFF
V: TRBV27; J: TRBJ1-1; size: .; CDR3: CASSLARGTEAFF
V: TRBV5-1; J: TRBJ2-3; size: .; CDR3: CASSLGTGTDTQYF
V: TRBV5-1; J: TRBJ1-2; size: .; CDR3: CASSLRQGGDYGYTF
V: TRBV7-6; J: TRBJ1-5; size: .; CDR3: CASSRYTGEDQPQHF
V: TRBV29-1; J: TRBJ2-1; size: .; CDR3: CSVDLGAYEQFF
V: TRBV10-3; J: TRBJ1-2; size: once; CDR3: CAISGHSASYGYTF
V: TRBV25-1; J: TRBJ2-3; size: .; CDR3: CASSETSGRNTDTQYF
V: TRBV5-1; J: TRBJ2-1; size: .; CDR3: CASSLTGYNEQFF
V: TRBV13; J: TRBJ2-7; size: .; CDR3: CASSLGGGGSYEQYF
V: TRBV5-5; J: TRBJ2-7; size: .; CDR3: CASSLALAGGSYEQYF
V: TRBV5-1; J: TRBJ1-1; size: .; CDR3: CASREGQGSTEAFF
V: TRBV6-5; J: TRBJ2-1; size: .; CDR3: CASGGGQGFNEQFF
V: TRBV5-1; J: TRBJ2-5; size: .; CDR3: CASSLAQGTFQETQYF
V: TRBV11-3; J: TRBJ1-6; size: once; CDR3: CASSLGGFQRYYNSPLHF
V: TRBV14; J: TRBJ1-2; size: .; CDR3: CASSQFPEDYGYTF